Sequencing of this T cell receptor beta chain was carried out in a study of T cells in Graves' hyperthyroidism and ophthalmopathy. Overall study results and limits: A model of 13 V-J pairs discriminated ophthalmopathy from stable hyperthyroidism.

For this clonotype: As yet, its antigen is unknown.

Germline V gives CDR1 LNHDA, CDR2 SQIVND (reference sequence). The CDR3 contains 15 residues. J was trimmed by 0 bases and V by 8 bases; bases with no gene match: 4. Patients having uncontrolled infection, another autoimmune disease, pregnancy or lactation were not included. Diagnostic assessment was based on clinical symptoms, serum thyroxine and TRAb, thyroid ultrasound and orbital computed tomography. PBMCs were derived from about 9.1 ml fresh peripheral blood. Using RNA transcripts as the source, TCR beta CDR3 regions were amplified. First-round RT-PCR with HTBI primers amplified the TCR CDR3 region. Each CDR3 protein is one row after TCRdb ran MiXCR on the multiplex PCR reads. The sample gives 300,000 to 500,000 distinct CDR3 sequences, over 13% of which show up once; around 27% is in the top ten.

The rearrangement uses TRBV19 and TRBJ2-2; 9 nucleotides align to TRBD2. The specimen was blood. This TCR was sampled from a man aged 50-60 years with Graves' ophthalmopathy. The CDR3 sequence is CASLAGPTNTGELFF. The CDR3 DNA follows: TGTGCCAGTCTAGCGGGACCGACGAACACCGGGGAGCTGTTTTTT.